This TCR beta chain was sequenced in a study of cytomegalovirus exposure and HLA in healthy donors. Overall study: As released early, the data held 75 million to 90 million unique TCRs from HLA-typed donors. Study-wide points: The authors enumerated under 200 TCR beta chains as linked to cytomegalovirus. When presence/absence was analysed, sequencing depth was taken to be roughly uniform across donors.

V lost 6 bases to trimming and J lost 6 bases, with 20 bases between them. Germline CDR1 reads SGHTS; CDR2 reads YDEGEE. CDR3 size: 15 residues. About this clone: What it binds is unknown.

Primers: 60 Vbeta forward and 13 Jbeta reverse. Profiling relied on immunoSEQ multiplex PCR, and the TCRdb table lists in-frame clones only, not all of them. The sample includes around 88,000 clones. The TCR sequence derives from a girl between 5 and 17 years old in good health and CMV-seropositive. The gene calls are TRBV5-8 and TRBJ2-3; D ambiguous. The specimen was PBMCs. CDR3 in DNA: TGTGCCAGCACCTCGCGCCCAAGTGAGTGGGATACGCAGTATTTT. Its translation is CASTSRPSEWDTQYF.